One T cell receptor (beta chain) is described in this entry. Its cognate antigen is unknown. This same CDR3 is encoded by further DNA sequences in the sample. The data were taken from a study of siplizumab effects on memory and regulatory T cells. The authors cocultured the mixed lymphocyte reaction cells at 37 degrees C for approximately six days. The protocol was immunoSEQ multiplex PCR, while the TCRdb copy is restricted to in-frame clones and leaves out a portion. The table lists about 14,000 clones, 45% to 50% of them singletons, with approximately 8.2% in the top ten. The germline V gene encodes CDR1 SGHTA and CDR2 FQGNSA. The CDR3 length is 14 residues. Deletions cut 0 bases from V and 3 bases from J, with 9 bases between.

This chain connects TRBV7-2 to TRBJ2-7; tentatively, D is TRBD1 (7 bases). The TCR sequence derives from a human donor in good health; the cells came from an allogeneic mixed lymphocyte reaction. The sample comprised CFSE-low (dividing) CD4+ T cells sorted from an allogeneic mixed lymphocyte reaction. The CDR3 sequence is CASSLARDSYEQYF. The CDR3 DNA is TGTGCCAGCAGCTTAGCGCGGGACAGCTACGAGCAGTACTTC.